This paragraph covers one TCR beta chain sequence. The entry originates in a study of sequential checkpoint blockade in melanoma. Treatment defined: randomized to nivolumab then ipilimumab (arm A) or the reverse (arm B). TCRdb keeps only in-frame clones here, not all; method: immunoSEQ multiplex PCR. The sample has fewer than 15,000 clones, 82% seen once. The source material was CD8+ T cells sorted from blood (inferred from file names), sampled from a patient given nivolumab and ipilimumab in sequence. This receptor was taken from a human donor with melanoma.

CDR3 in DNA: TGTGCCAGCAGCACGGCGGGGGGGTCCTACAATGAGCAGTTCTTC. Amino acid sequence: CASSTAGGSYNEQFF. V and J are TRBV9 and TRBJ2-1; 9 bases map to TRBD2. From germline, CDR1 is SGDLS and CDR2 YYNGEE. The CDR3 has 15 residues. The V and J ends lost 4 bases and 1 base, in that order; junction bases with no gene match: 3.